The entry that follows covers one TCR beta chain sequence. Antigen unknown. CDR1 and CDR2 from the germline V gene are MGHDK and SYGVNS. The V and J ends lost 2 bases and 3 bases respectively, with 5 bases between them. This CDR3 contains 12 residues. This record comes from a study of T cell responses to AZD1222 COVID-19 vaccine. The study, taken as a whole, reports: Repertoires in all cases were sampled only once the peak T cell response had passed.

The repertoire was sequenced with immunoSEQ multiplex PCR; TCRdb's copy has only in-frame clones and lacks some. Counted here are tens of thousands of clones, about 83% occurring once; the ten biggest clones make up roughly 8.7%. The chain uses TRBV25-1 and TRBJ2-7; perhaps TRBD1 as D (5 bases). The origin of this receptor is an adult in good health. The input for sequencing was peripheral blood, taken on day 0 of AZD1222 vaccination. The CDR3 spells CASSEQGYEQYF. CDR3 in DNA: TGTGCCAGCAGTGAACAGGGCTACGAGCAGTACTTC.